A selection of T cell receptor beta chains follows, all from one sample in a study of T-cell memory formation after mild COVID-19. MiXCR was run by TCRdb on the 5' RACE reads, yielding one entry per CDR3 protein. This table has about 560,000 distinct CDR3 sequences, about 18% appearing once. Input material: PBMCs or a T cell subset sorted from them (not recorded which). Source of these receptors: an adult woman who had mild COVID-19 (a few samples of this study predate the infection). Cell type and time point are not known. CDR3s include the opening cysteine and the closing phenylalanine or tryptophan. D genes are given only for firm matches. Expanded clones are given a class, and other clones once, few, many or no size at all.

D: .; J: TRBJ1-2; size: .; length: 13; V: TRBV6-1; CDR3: CASSEQENYGYTF; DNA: TGTGCCAGCAGTGAGCAGGAGAACTATGGCTACACCTTC
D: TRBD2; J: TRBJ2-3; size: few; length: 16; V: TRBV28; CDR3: CASSLGGRRSTDTQYF; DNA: TGTGCCAGCAGTTTAGGCGGGAGGAGGTCGACAGATACGCAGTATTTT
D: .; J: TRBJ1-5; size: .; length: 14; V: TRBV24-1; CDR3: CATSLWEAWWPQHF; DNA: TGTGCCACCAGTTTATGGGAGGCTTGGTGGCCCCAGCATTTT
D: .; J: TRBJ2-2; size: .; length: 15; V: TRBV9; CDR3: CASSRGRANTGELFF; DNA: TGTGCCAGCAGTCGGGGCAGGGCAAACACCGGGGAGCTGTTTTTT
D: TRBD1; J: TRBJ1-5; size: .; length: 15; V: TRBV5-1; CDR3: CASSPGTGTNQPQHF; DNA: TGCGCCAGCAGCCCCGGGACAGGGACCAATCAGCCCCAGCATTTT
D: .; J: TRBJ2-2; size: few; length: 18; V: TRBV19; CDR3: CASSIEWAYFANTGELFF; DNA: TGTGCCAGTAGTATAGAGTGGGCCTACTTTGCGAACACCGGGGAGCTGTTTTTT
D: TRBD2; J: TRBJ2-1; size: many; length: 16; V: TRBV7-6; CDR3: CASSLAERGIYNEQFF; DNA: TGTGCCAGCAGCTTAGCTGAGCGGGGGATCTACAATGAGCAGTTCTTC
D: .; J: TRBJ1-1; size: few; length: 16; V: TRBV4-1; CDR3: CASSQSYSFSGTEAFF; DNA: TGCGCCAGCAGCCAATCTTACAGCTTTTCTGGCACTGAAGCTTTCTTT
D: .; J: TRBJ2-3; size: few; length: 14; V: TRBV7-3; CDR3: CASSHLSGTDTQYF; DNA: TGTGCCAGCAGCCATTTGAGCGGCACAGATACGCAGTATTTT
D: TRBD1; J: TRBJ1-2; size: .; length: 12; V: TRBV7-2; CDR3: CASNPEGARYTF; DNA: TGTGCCAGCAACCCAGAGGGGGCGCGCTACACCTTC
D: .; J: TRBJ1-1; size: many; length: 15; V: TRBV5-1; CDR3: CASSLDGQGPTEAFF; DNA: TGCGCCAGCAGCTTGGATGGGCAGGGGCCCACTGAAGCTTTCTTT
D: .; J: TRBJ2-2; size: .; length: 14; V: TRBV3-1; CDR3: CASSPTGRNGELFF; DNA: TGTGCCAGCAGCCCGACAGGAAGGAACGGGGAGCTGTTTTTT
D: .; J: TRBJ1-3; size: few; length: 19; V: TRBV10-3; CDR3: CAISESQLLTGPGGNTIYF; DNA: TGTGCCATCAGTGAGTCTCAACTTTTGACAGGTCCTGGGGGAAACACCATATATTTT
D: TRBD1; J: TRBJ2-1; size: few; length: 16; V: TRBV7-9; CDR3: CASSLVVGTVRNEQFF; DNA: TGTGCCAGCAGCTTAGTAGTAGGGACAGTTCGAAATGAGCAGTTCTTC
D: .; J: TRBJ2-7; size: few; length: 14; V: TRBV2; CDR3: CASSEQGNSYEQYF; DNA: TGTGCCAGCAGTGAACAAGGGAATTCCTACGAGCAGTACTTC
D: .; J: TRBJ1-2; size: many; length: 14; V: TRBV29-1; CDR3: CSVSQEVWNYGYTF; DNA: TGCAGCGTTTCTCAGGAAGTTTGGAACTATGGCTACACCTTC
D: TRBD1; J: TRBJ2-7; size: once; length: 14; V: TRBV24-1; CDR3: CATSKGQGLYEQYF; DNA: TGTGCCACCAGTAAGGGACAGGGTCTGTACGAGCAGTACTTC
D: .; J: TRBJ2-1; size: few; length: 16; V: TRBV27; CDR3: CASSFQSVISYNEQFF; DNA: TGTGCCAGCAGTTTCCAGAGCGTGATCTCCTACAATGAGCAGTTCTTC
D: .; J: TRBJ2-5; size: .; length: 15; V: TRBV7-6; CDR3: CASSSPAGSQGTQYF; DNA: TGTGCCAGCAGCTCCCCCGCCGGGTCCCAAGGGACCCAGTACTTC
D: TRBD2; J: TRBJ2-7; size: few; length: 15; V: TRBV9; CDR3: CASSPTLAGSYEQYF; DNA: TGTGCCAGCAGCCCAACACTAGCGGGTTCTTACGAGCAGTACTTC
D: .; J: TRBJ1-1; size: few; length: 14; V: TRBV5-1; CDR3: CASSFTGSHTEAFF; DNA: TGCGCCAGCAGCTTCACAGGGTCACACACTGAAGCTTTCTTT
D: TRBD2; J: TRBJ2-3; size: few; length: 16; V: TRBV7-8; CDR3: CASSLELAGDTDTQYF; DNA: TGTGCCAGCAGCTTAGAACTAGCGGGAGACACAGATACGCAGTATTTT
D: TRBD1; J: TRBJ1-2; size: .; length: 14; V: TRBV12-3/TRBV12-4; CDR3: CASSFTGDNYGYTF; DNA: TGTGCCAGCAGTTTTACAGGGGACAACTATGGCTACACCTTC
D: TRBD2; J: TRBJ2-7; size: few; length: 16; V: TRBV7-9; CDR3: CASSPEGLAPWYEQYF; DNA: TGTGCCAGCAGCCCTGAGGGACTAGCGCCTTGGTACGAGCAGTACTTC
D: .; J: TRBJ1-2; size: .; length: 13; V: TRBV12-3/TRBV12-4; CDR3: CASSPAGGYGYTF; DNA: TGTGCCAGCAGTCCCGCCGGTGGCTATGGCTACACCTTC
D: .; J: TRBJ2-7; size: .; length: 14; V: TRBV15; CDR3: CATSRDSGYDEQYF; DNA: TGTGCCACCAGCAGAGATTCGGGTTACGACGAGCAGTACTTC
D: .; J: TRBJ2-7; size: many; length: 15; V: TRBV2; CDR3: CASSDLGPSSYEQYF; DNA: TGTGCCAGCAGTGATTTGGGGCCTTCTTCCTACGAGCAGTACTTC
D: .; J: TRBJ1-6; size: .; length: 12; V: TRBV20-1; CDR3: CSASHRDSPLHF; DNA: TGCAGTGCTAGTCACCGGGATTCACCCCTCCACTTT
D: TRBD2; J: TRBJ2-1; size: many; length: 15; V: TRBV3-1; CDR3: CASSLRLALNNEQFF; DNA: TGTGCCAGCAGCCTCAGACTAGCTTTAAACAATGAGCAGTTCTTC
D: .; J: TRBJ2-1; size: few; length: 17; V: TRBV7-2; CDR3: CASSLDVRAGSYNEQFF; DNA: TGTGCCAGCAGCTTGGATGTAAGGGCCGGGTCCTACAATGAGCAGTTCTTC
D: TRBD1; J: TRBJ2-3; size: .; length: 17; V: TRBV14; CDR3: CASSQRPGQGGTDTQYF; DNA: TGTGCCAGCAGCCAACGGCCCGGACAGGGTGGCACAGATACGCAGTATTTT
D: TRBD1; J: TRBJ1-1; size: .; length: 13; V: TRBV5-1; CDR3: CASSPQGTYEAFF; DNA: TGCGCCAGCAGCCCACAGGGGACATATGAAGCTTTCTTT
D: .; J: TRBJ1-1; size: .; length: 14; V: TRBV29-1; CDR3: CSVGVAVTSTEAFF; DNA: TGCAGCGTTGGAGTTGCCGTCACCAGCACTGAAGCTTTCTTT
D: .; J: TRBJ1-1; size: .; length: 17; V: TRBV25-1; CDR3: CASSEYRSAGLNTEAFF; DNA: TGTGCCAGCAGTGAATATCGGTCCGCCGGACTGAACACTGAAGCTTTCTTT
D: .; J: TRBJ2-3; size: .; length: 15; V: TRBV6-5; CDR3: CATRRRALSTDTQYF; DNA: TGTGCCACCAGGAGAAGGGCGCTTAGCACAGATACGCAGTATTTT
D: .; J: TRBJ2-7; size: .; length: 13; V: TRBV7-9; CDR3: CASRASQGHEQYF; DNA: TGTGCCAGCAGGGCCAGTCAGGGCCACGAGCAGTACTTC
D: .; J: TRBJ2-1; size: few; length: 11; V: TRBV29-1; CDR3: CSAVPLYEQFF; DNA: TGCAGCGCCGTACCTCTCTATGAGCAGTTCTTC
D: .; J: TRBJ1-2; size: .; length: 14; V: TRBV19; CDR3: CASRPPGPSDGYTF; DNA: TGTGCCAGTAGGCCTCCGGGCCCTTCGGACGGCTACACCTTC
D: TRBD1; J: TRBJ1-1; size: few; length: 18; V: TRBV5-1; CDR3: CASSLAGTGGLMNTEAFF; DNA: TGCGCCAGCAGCTTGGCGGGGACAGGGGGCTTAATGAACACTGAAGCTTTCTTT
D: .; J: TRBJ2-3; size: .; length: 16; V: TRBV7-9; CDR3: CASSLGIGTGKDTQYF; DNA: TGTGCCAGCAGCTTAGGGATTGGGACTGGGAAGGATACGCAGTATTTT
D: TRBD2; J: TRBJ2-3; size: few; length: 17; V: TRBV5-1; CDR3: CASSSGVSGTSTDTQYF; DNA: TGCGCCAGCAGCTCGGGGGTTAGCGGGACTAGCACAGATACGCAGTATTTT
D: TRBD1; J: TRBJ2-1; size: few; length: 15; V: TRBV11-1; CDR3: CASSSDRGSSYEQFF; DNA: TGTGCCAGCAGCTCCGACAGGGGCAGTAGTTATGAGCAGTTCTTC
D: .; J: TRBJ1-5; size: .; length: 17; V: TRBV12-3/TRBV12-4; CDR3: CASSFRALLYSNQPQHF; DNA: TGTGCCAGCAGTTTTCGGGCGCTACTCTATAGCAATCAGCCCCAGCATTTT
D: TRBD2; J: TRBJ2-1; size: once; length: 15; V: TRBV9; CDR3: CASSVGLAGINEQFF; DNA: TGTGCCAGCAGCGTAGGACTAGCGGGAATCAATGAGCAGTTCTTC
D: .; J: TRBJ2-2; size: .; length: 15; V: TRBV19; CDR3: CASSSQGAGTGELFF; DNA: TGTGCCAGTAGTTCCCAAGGAGCTGGCACCGGGGAGCTGTTTTTT
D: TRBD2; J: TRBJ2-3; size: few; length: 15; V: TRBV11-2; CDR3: CASSSSGRDTDTQYF; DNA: TGTGCCAGCAGCAGTAGCGGGAGGGACACAGATACGCAGTATTTT